This T cell receptor beta chain was sequenced in a study of cytomegalovirus exposure and HLA in healthy donors. Comments on this clone: The antigen remains unidentified.

Amplification used 60 Vbeta primers and 13 Jbeta primers. Only in-frame clones appear in the TCRdb table, and some are missing; sequencing was by immunoSEQ multiplex PCR. The top ten clones hold less than 3% of a sample with 150,000 to 200,000 clones, 55% to 65% of them seen once. Germline-derived CDR1 and CDR2 are SQVTM and ANQGSEA. CDR3 length equals 12 residues. General study results and limits: Investigators reported more than 150 TCR beta chains as tied to cytomegalovirus.

The TCR was taken from a man between 40 and 49 years old in good health and CMV-seronegative. The chain uses TRBV29-1 and TRBJ2-5; 7 nucleotides match TRBD1. The J call may be in error: the DNA end matches TRBJ2-7 better. What was sequenced was PBMCs. The CDR3 sequence: CSVLTGTNEQYF. CDR3 bases: TGCAGCGTCCTGACAGGGACGAACGAGCAGTACTTC.